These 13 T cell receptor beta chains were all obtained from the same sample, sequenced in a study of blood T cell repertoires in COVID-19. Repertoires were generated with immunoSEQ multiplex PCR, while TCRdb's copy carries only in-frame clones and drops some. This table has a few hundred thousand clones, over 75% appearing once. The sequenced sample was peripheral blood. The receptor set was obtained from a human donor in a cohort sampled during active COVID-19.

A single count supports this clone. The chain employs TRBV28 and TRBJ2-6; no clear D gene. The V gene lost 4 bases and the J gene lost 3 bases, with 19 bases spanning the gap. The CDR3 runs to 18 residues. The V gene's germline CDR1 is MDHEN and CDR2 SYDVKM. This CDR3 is CASSSPFGQVGGANVLTF. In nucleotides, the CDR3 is TGTGCCAGCAGTTCCCCTTTTGGGCAGGTTGGTGGGGCCAACGTCCTGACTTTC.

The CDR3 loop is CSAGPTEAFF. The CDR3, as DNA: TGCAGCGCTGGGCCCACTGAAGCTTTCTTT. The V gene is TRBV29-1, the J gene TRBJ1-1; D remains ambiguous. Trimming cost V 7 bases and J 4 bases, with 7 bases left between them. The CDR3 length is 10 residues. Germline CDR1 reads SQVTM; CDR2 reads ANQGSEA. Full variable domain (rest looked up from reference TRBV29-1 and TRBJ1-1): SAVISQKPSRDICQRGTSLTIQCQVDSQVTMMFWYRQQPGQSLTLIATANQGSEATYESGFVIDKFPISRPNLTFSTLTVSNMSPEDSSIYLCSAGPTEAFFGQGTRLTVV.

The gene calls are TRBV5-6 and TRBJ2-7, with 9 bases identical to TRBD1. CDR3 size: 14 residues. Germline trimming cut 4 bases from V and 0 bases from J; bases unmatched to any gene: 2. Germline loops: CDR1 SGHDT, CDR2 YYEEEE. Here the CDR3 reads CASSVTGGSYEQYF. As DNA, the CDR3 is TGTGCCAGCAGCGTGACAGGGGGCTCCTACGAGCAGTACTTC.

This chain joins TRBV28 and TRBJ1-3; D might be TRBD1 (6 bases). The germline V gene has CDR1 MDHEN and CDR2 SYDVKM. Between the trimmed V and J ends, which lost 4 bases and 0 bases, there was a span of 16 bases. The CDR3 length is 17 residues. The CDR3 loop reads CASSSIPGQPSGNTIYF. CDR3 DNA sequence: TGTGCCAGCAGTTCAATTCCGGGACAACCCTCTGGAAACACCATATATTTT.

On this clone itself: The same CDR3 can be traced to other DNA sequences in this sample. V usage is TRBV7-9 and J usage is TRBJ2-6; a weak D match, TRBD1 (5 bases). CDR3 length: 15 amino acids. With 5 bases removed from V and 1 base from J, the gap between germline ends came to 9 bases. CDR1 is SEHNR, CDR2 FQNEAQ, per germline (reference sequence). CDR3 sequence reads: CASSPTVSGANVLTF. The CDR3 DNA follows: TGTGCCAGCAGCCCGACAGTATCTGGGGCCAACGTCCTGACTTTC.

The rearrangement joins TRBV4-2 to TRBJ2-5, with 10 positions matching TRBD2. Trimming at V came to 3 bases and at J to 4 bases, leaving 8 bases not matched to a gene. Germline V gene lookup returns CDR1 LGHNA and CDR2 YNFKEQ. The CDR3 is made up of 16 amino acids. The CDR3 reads CASSQGLAQVPETQYF. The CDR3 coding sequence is TGTGCCAGCAGCCAGGGACTAGCGCAGGTCCCAGAGACCCAGTACTTC.

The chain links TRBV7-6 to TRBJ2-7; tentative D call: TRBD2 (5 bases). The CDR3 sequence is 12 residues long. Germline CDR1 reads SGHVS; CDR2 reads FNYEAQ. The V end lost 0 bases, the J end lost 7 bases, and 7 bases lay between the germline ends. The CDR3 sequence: CASSLASGEQYF. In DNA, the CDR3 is TGTGCCAGCAGCTTAGCCTCGGGGGAGCAGTACTTC. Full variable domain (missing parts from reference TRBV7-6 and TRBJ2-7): GAGVSQSPRYKVTKRGQDVALRCDPISGHVSLYWYRQALGQGPEFLTYFNYEAQQDKSGLPNDRFSAERPEGSISTLTIQRTEQRDSAMYRCASSLASGEQYFGPGTRLTVT.

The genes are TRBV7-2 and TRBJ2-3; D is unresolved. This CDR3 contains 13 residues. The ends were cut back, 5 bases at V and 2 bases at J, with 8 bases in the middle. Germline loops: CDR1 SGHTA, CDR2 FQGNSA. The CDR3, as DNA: TGTGCCAGCAGCCCAGCGTCCACAGATACGCAGTATTTT. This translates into CASSPASTDTQYF.

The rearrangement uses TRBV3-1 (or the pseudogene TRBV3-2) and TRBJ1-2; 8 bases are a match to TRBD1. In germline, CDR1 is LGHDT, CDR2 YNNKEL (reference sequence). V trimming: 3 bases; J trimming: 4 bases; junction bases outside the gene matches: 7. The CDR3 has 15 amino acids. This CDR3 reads CASSHNRQGSYGYTF. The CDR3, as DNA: TGTGCCAGCAGCCATAACCGACAGGGGAGCTATGGCTACACCTTC.

CDR3 sequence: CASSYSTEAFF. The CDR3 region has the DNA TGTGCCAGCAGCTACAGCACTGAAGCTTTCTTT. The V call is TRBV3-1 (or the pseudogene TRBV3-2), the J call TRBJ1-1; D is unclear. This CDR3 is 11 amino acids long. Germline V gives CDR1 LGHDT, CDR2 YNNKEL (reference sequence). V was shortened by 5 bases and J by 4 bases, with 5 bases between the two germline ends.

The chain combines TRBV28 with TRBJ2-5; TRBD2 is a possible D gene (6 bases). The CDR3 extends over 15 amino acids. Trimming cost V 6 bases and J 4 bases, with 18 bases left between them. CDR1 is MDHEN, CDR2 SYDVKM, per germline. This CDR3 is CASSPVSGLPETQYF. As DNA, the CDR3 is TGTGCCAGCAGCCCAGTGTCGGGACTGCCAGAGACCCAGTACTTC.

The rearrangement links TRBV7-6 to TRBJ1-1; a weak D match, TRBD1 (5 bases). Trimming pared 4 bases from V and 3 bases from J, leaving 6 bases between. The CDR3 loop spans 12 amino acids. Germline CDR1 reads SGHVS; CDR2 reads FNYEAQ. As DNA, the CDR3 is TGTGCCAGCAGCTCAGGGTACACTGAAGCTTTCTTT. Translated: CASSSGYTEAFF.

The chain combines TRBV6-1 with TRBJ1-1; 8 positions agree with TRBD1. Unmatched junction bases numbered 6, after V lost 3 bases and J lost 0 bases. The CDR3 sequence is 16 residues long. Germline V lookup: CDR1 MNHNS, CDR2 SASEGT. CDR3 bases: TGTGCCAGCAGTGAGACAGGGGTCTTTATGAACACTGAAGCTTTCTTT. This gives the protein CASSETGVFMNTEAFF.